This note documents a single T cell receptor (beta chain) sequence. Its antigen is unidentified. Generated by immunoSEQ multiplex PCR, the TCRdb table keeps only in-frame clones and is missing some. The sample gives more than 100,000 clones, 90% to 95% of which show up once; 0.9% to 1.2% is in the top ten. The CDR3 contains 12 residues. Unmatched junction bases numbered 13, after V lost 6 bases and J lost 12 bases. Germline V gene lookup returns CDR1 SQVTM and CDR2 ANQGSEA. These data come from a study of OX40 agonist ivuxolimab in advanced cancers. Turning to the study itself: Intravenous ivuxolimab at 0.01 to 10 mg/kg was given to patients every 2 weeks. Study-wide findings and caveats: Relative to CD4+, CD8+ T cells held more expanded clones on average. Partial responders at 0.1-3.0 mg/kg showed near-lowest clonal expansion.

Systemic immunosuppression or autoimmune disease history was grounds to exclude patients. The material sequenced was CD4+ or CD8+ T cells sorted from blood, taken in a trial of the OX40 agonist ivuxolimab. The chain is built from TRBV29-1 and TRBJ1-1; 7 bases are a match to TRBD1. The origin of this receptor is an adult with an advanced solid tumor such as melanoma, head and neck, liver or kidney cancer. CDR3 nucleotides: TGCAGCGTCGTCTCGCCGGGACAGCAAACTTTCTTT. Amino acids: CSVVSPGQQTFF.